The entry that follows covers one TCR beta chain sequence. Its antigen is unknown. PCR was performed using 60 Vbeta and 13 Jbeta primers. Produced via immunoSEQ multiplex PCR; TCRdb's table is partial and in-frame only. The repertoire has around 170,000 clones, roughly 80% of them found once; the top ten carry around 0.52%. This sample is drawn from a study of cytomegalovirus exposure and HLA in healthy donors. Overall study findings and caveats: Several of the most significant clusters appeared linked to common viral pathogens, based on a later analysis.

The CDR3 is made up of 15 amino acids. With 4 bases clipped from V and 2 bases from J, the junction kept 4 bases outside the gene matches. CDR1 is SGDLS, CDR2 YYNGEE, per germline. The TCR sequence derives from a woman in her forties or fifties in good health and CMV-seronegative. The sequenced sample was PBMCs. The chain recombines TRBV9 with TRBJ2-7, with TRBD2 matching 12 bases. The CDR3 reads CASSPTSGSTYEQYF. The CDR3 coding sequence is TGTGCCAGCAGCCCGACTAGCGGGAGTACCTACGAGCAGTACTTC.